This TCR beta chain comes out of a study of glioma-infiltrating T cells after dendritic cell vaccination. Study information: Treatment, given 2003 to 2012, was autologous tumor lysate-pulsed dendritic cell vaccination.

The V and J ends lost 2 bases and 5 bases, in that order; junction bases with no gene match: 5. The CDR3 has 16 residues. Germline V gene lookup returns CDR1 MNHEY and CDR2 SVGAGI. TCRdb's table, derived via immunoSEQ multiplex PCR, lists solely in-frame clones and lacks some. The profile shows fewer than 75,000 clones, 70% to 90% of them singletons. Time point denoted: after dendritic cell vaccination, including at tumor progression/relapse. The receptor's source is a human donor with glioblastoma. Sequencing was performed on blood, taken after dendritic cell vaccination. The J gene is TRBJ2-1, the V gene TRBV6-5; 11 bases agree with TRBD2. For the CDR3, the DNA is TGTGCCAGCAGTTACCCAACTAGCGGGGGAAACAATGAGCAGTTCTTC. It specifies CASSYPTSGGNNEQFF.